The clone carrying this TCR beta chain was counted once. Its cognate antigen is unknown. The time point was: blood from clinic visit 5 months post-surgery; TSC patient then seizure free. Surgery cases with the highest brain T cell transcript signatures were chosen for sequencing. Before surgery, patients took at least one anti-epileptic drug. CDR1 is ENHRY, CDR2 SYGVKD, per germline. V trimming: 4 bases; J trimming: 4 bases; junction bases outside the gene matches: 8. The CDR3 consists of 16 residues. The data originate from a study of brain T cells in children with intractable seizures. Study-wide results and caveats: HCMV serostatus was not known, and viral specificity came from CDR3 similarity only. Absence of clones before surgery may stem from lower sequencing depth.

Using immunoSEQ multiplex PCR, the repertoire was profiled, and TCRdb retains in-frame clones only, with some absent. The table has about 340,000 clones, 93% seen once. The source of this sequence is a boy younger than two with tuberous sclerosis and intractable seizures. Sequenced here: peripheral blood, sampled approximately 5 months after surgery. This chain uses TRBV10-3 with TRBJ2-7, with 12 bases aligning to TRBD2. The DNA of the CDR3 is TGTGCCATCAGTGGGGGTGGACTAGCGGGATTTTACGAGCAGTACTTC. This translates into CAISGGGLAGFYEQYF.